Each of the 27 T cell receptor beta chains below was sequenced from the same sample in a study of cytomegalovirus exposure and HLA in healthy donors. The PCR ran on 60 Vbeta and 13 Jbeta primers. Here immunoSEQ multiplex PCR was the method, and the copy in TCRdb shows in-frame clones only, minus some. Of roughly 96,000 clones listed, around 74% were seen once; the top ten hold under 3.5%. What was sequenced was PBMCs. The receptors were gathered from a female donor in good health and CMV-seropositive.

V is TRBV6-5 and J is TRBJ1-2; TRBD1 is a possible D gene (6 bases). The CDR3 is made up of 13 amino acids. The V gene's germline CDR1 is MNHEY and CDR2 SVGAGI. Deletions cut 2 bases from V and 4 bases from J, with 8 bases between. CDR3 amino acids: CASSYRGGYGYTF. Written as DNA, the CDR3 is TGTGCCAGCAGTTACAGGGGGGGCTATGGCTACACCTTC.

The chain has TRBV7-2 and TRBJ1-2, with D possibly matching TRBD1 (5 bases). The germline V and J ends were trimmed by 3 bases and 6 bases, with 14 bases remaining between them. CDR1 is SGHTA and CDR2 is FQGNSA in the germline V gene. The CDR3 spans 14 residues. The CDR3 here is CASSFKGQGHGYTF. The DNA of the CDR3 is TGTGCCAGCAGCTTTAAGGGGCAGGGCCATGGCTACACCTTC.

The gene calls are TRBV28 and TRBJ1-2; a possible D gene is TRBD1 (6 bases). Looked up from germline, CDR1 is MDHEN and CDR2 is SYDVKM. The CDR3 totals 15 residues. Deletions cut 5 bases from V and 7 bases from J, with 20 bases between. The CDR3 reads CASSSSGTLTGGYTF. In DNA form, the CDR3 reads TGTGCCAGCAGTAGCTCCGGGACATTGACGGGTGGCTACACCTTC.

The V and J genes are TRBV7-8 and TRBJ2-1, with D possibly being TRBD1 (6 bases). The CDR3 length is 15 residues. V lost 3 bases and J 0 bases, leaving 9 bases between the germline ends. Germline V CDR1 and CDR2: SGHVS, FQNEAQ. This CDR3 is CASSLDSYSYNEQFF. The CDR3 DNA follows: TGTGCCAGCAGCTTGGACAGCTACTCCTACAATGAGCAGTTCTTC.

The V gene is TRBV5-4, the J gene TRBJ2-7, with 7 nucleotides matching TRBD2. CDR1 and CDR2 from the germline V gene are SGHNT and YYREEE (reference sequence). The CDR3 extends over 15 amino acids. Germline trimming cut 4 bases from V and 5 bases from J; bases unmatched to any gene: 12. CDR3: CASSRVGGTLDEQYF. CDR3 DNA: TGTGCCAGCAGCCGCGTGGGGGGGACCCTTGACGAGCAGTACTTC.

The CDR3 DNA reads TGTGCCAGCAGCCCGGACAGGGGGAACACTGAAGCTTTCTTT. Its protein product is CASSPDRGNTEAFF. The chain carries TRBV9 and TRBJ1-1; 9 bases map to TRBD1. The length of the CDR3 is 14 residues. J lost 1 base, V lost 4 bases, and 2 bases had no gene match. Germline CDR1 and CDR2: SGDLS and YYNGEE.

The CDR3 loop reads CASSHTGKQETQYF. The CDR3 coding sequence is TGCGCCAGCAGCCATACAGGGAAACAAGAGACCCAGTACTTC. This chain uses TRBV5-1 with TRBJ2-5; D might be TRBD1 (6 bases). This CDR3 has 14 residues. V was shortened by 4 bases and J by 2 bases, with 12 bases between the two germline ends. Germline V gene sequence: CDR1 SGHRS, CDR2 YFSETQ.

The chain uses TRBV7-2 and TRBJ2-7; TRBD1 matches 7 bases. Germline CDR1 reads SGHTA; CDR2 reads FQGNSA. The CDR3 totals 14 residues. V dropped 1 base and J dropped 6; count of bases not matched to a gene: 6. As DNA, the CDR3 is TGTGCCAGCAGCTTAGAGAGGGGGCCGCTCGAGCAGTACTTC. It encodes CASSLERGPLEQYF.

This chain uses TRBV10-1 with TRBJ2-4; 8 nucleotides line up with TRBD2. Germline CDR1 reads WNHNN; CDR2 reads SYGVQD (reference sequence). V shed 8 bases and J 3 bases; nucleotides not matched to a gene: 12. This CDR3 region has 16 residues. The CDR3 spells CASCYSGLEGKNIQYF. In nucleotides, the CDR3 is TGCGCCAGCTGCTACTCGGGACTAGAGGGCAAAAACATTCAGTACTTC.

A few counts support this clone. A junction boundary mismatches the germline segment, possibly from a read error. The V gene is TRBV20-1, the J gene TRBJ1-4; D uncertain. CDR1 is DFQATT, CDR2 SNEGSKA, per germline (reference sequence). The CDR3 sequence is 10 residues long. CDR3 in amino acids: CSAGSSDKDF. The CDR3 DNA reads TGCAGTGCTGGGAGTAGTGACAAAGATTTT.

A few counts support this clone. The rearrangement uses TRBV4-3 and TRBJ2-7; no reliable D call. V was trimmed by 1 base and J by 5 bases, leaving 12 bases between them. Germline V gene lookup returns CDR1 LGHNA and CDR2 YSLEER. There are 14 residues in the CDR3. CDR3 protein: CASSQGAGLHEQYF. The CDR3 coding sequence is TGCGCCAGCAGCCAAGGGGCAGGTCTGCACGAGCAGTACTTC.

The chain couples TRBV28 to TRBJ1-2; 8 bases match TRBD1. There are 14 residues in the CDR3. Losses at the gene ends were 6 bases for V and 8 bases for J; bases not matched to a gene: 11. The V gene's germline CDR1 is MDHEN and CDR2 SYDVKM. The CDR3 bases are TGTGCCAGCAGGCCCCCGGGACAGGTGGCCGGCTACACCTTC. Translating gives CASRPPGQVAGYTF.

The rearrangement uses TRBV2 and TRBJ2-7; TRBD1 might be the D (6 bases). Per germline, CDR1 SNHLY and CDR2 FYNNEI. This CDR3 spans 12 amino acids. Trimming shortened V by 7 bases and J by 6 bases, and 13 bases separated the two germline ends. The CDR3 coding sequence is TGTGCCAGCAACAGGGAAGGGGGCGAGCAGTACTTC. This codes for CASNREGGEQYF.

In this sample, this clone turned up many times. The V and J genes are TRBV15 and TRBJ2-3; possible D gene TRBD1, 5 bases. This CDR3 has 17 amino acids. The V and J ends lost 1 base and 2 bases respectively, with 16 bases between them. CDR1 LNHNV and CDR2 YYDKDF come from the germline V gene (reference sequence). The CDR3 sequence is CATSRGPFQGPTDTQYF. CDR3 sequence (DNA): TGTGCCACCAGCAGAGGCCCTTTTCAGGGTCCCACAGATACGCAGTATTTT. The full variable domain, completed using reference TRBV15 and TRBJ2-3, is DAMVIQNPRYQVTQFGKPVTLSCSQTLNHNVMYWYQQKSSQAPKLLFHYYDKDFNNEADTPDNFQSRRPNTSFCFLDIRSPGLGDTAMYLCATSRGPFQGPTDTQYFGPGTRLTVL.

V is TRBV5-6 and J is TRBJ2-1; 7 nucleotides line up with TRBD1. The CDR3 consists of 13 residues. Germline V lookup: CDR1 SGHDT, CDR2 YYEEEE. Trimming at V came to 4 bases and at J to 7 bases, leaving 5 bases not matched to a gene. The DNA for the CDR3 is TGTGCCAGCAGCCCGGGACAGTGGAATGAGCAGTTCTTC. It codes for CASSPGQWNEQFF.

This rearrangement joins TRBV7-9 to TRBJ1-1; D perhaps matches TRBD1 (6 bases). The germline gives CDR1 SEHNR, CDR2 FQNEAQ (reference sequence). The CDR3 sequence is 13 residues long. V lost 8 bases to trimming and J lost 1 base, with 11 bases between them. CDR3 sequence reads: CASLWTENTEAFF. In DNA form, the CDR3 reads TGTGCCAGCCTCTGGACAGAGAACACTGAAGCTTTCTTT. Combining the CDR3 with reference TRBV7-9 and TRBJ1-1 gives the whole variable domain DTGVSQNPRHKITKRGQNVTFRCDPISEHNRLYWYRQTLGQGPEFLTYFQNEAQLEKSRLLSDRFSAERPKGSFSTLEIQRTEQGDSAMYLCASLWTENTEAFFGQGTRLTVV.

This rearrangement joins TRBV4-2 to TRBJ2-7; possibly TRBD1 for D (5 bases). CDR3 length equals 16 residues. The V gene's germline CDR1 is LGHNA and CDR2 YNFKEQ. The V end was cut by 1 base, the J end by 3 bases, with 16 bases between. Here the CDR3 DNA reads TGTGCCAGCAGCCAAGGAATATCGCAGGGTGACTACGAGCAGTACTTC. Translated: CASSQGISQGDYEQYF.

To note about this clone: The sample holds other DNA sequences that translate to the same CDR3. The chain couples TRBV9 to TRBJ2-2; TRBD1 agrees at 8 bases. V lost 3 bases and J lost 6; bases outside the gene matches: 4. The germline gives CDR1 SGDLS, CDR2 YYNGEE. The CDR3 runs 14 residues. The CDR3 bases are TGTGCCAGCAGCGCGACAGGGGCATCCGGGGAGCTGTTTTTT. It is translated as CASSATGASGELFF. The whole variable domain, filled in from reference TRBV9 and TRBJ2-2, reads DSGVTQTPKHLITATGQRVTLRCSPRSGDLSVYWYQQSLDQGLQFLIQYYNGEERAKGNILERFSAQQFPDLHSELNLSSLELGDSALYFCASSATGASGELFFGEGSRLTVL.

The rearrangement joins TRBV4-1 to TRBJ1-2, with TRBD1 identical over 7 bases. The CDR3 runs 16 residues. CDR1 and CDR2 from the germline V gene are MGHRA and YSYEKL. Trimming at V came to 7 bases and at J to 1 base, leaving 12 bases not matched to a gene. The CDR3 protein is CASTIGGTALNYGYTF. The DNA for the CDR3 is TGCGCCAGCACCATAGGCGGGACAGCCCTTAACTATGGCTACACCTTC.

This clone was seen only once. The J gene is TRBJ2-7, the V gene TRBV5-1, with TRBD2 matching 15 bases. V lost 3 bases and J lost 6; bases outside the gene matches: 7. Germline lookup yields CDR1 SGHRS and CDR2 YFSETQ. This CDR3 is built from 16 residues. This CDR3 reads CASSYGLAGGPGEQYF. CDR3 nucleotide sequence: TGCGCCAGCAGCTACGGACTAGCGGGAGGGCCTGGCGAGCAGTACTTC.

This clone showed up just a few times. The gene calls are TRBV5-6 and TRBJ2-6, with TRBD1 identical over 8 bases. Germline V gives CDR1 SGHDT, CDR2 YYEEEE. V was clipped by 2 bases and J by 1 base; unmatched bases: 5. The CDR3 is 17 amino acids. The CDR3, as DNA: TGTGCCAGCAGCTTACCCCGGACAGGGTCTGGGGCCAACGTCCTGACTTTC. It is translated as CASSLPRTGSGANVLTF.

Comment on this clone: Other nucleotide sequences from this sample produce the same CDR3. V gene TRBV5-1 combines with J gene TRBJ2-5; TRBD2 agrees at 11 bases. The J call may not be correct, given that the DNA end is closer to TRBJ2-7. The V gene's germline CDR1 is SGHRS and CDR2 YFSETQ. The CDR3 has 15 amino acids. In nucleotides, the CDR3 is TGCGCCAGCAGCTTTGGGACTAGCGGTTCCTACGAGCAGTACTTC. This sequence encodes CASSFGTSGSYEQYF.

The chain employs TRBV29-1 and TRBJ2-7; tentative D call: TRBD2 (5 bases). The germline gives CDR1 SQVTM, CDR2 ANQGSEA. The CDR3 consists of 13 residues. The germline V and J ends were trimmed by 5 bases and 3 bases, with 14 bases remaining between them. In DNA form, the CDR3 reads TGCAGCGTTATTAGCGCCAACCACTACGAGCAGTACTTC. Translated, it gives CSVISANHYEQYF.

This chain joins TRBV7-2 and TRBJ2-1; 7 bases agree with TRBD2. J was trimmed by 5 bases and V by 4 bases; bases with no gene match: 11. Germline V lookup: CDR1 SGHTA, CDR2 FQGNSA. The CDR3 sequence is 16 residues long. In nucleotides, the CDR3 is TGTGCCAGCAGCTGGCCCGAGCGGGACCTCAACAATGAGCAGTTCTTC. It codes for CASSWPERDLNNEQFF. Full variable domain (missing parts from reference TRBV7-2 and TRBJ2-1): GAGVSQSPSNKVTEKGKDVELRCDPISGHTALYWYRQSLGQGLEFLIYFQGNSAPDKSGLPSDRFSAERTGGSVSTLTIQRTQQEDSAVYLCASSWPERDLNNEQFFGPGTRLTVL.

Concerning this clone: Other DNA sequences in this specimen translate into the identical CDR3. The rearrangement uses TRBV7-2 and TRBJ1-5, with a tentative D call TRBD1 (5 bases). This CDR3 region has 15 residues. The V and J ends lost 1 base and 4 bases respectively, with 11 bases between them. Germline loops: CDR1 SGHTA, CDR2 FQGNSA. The CDR3: CASSLGQGWNQPQHF. CDR3 in DNA: TGTGCCAGCAGCTTAGGGCAGGGTTGGAATCAGCCCCAGCATTTT.

This chain uses TRBV18 with TRBJ1-2, with D uncertain. The CDR3 length is 13 residues. Trimming stripped 3 bases from V and 8 bases from J, with 13 bases between. Germline V gene data show CDR1 as KGHSH and CDR2 as LQKENI. The CDR3 loop is CASSPDGVRGYTF. CDR3 nucleotide sequence: TGTGCCAGCTCACCCGACGGAGTCCGGGGCTACACCTTC.

The chain couples TRBV4-1 to TRBJ2-1; D is possibly TRBD1 (6 bases). This CDR3 comprises 18 residues. The V gene's germline CDR1 is MGHRA and CDR2 YSYEKL. Trimming stripped 1 base from V and 3 bases from J, with 19 bases between. The CDR3 nucleotides are TGCGCCAGCAGCCAAGGGGGGCTGGTGGGGCAGGGCTACAATGAGCAGTTCTTC. This gives the protein CASSQGGLVGQGYNEQFF.